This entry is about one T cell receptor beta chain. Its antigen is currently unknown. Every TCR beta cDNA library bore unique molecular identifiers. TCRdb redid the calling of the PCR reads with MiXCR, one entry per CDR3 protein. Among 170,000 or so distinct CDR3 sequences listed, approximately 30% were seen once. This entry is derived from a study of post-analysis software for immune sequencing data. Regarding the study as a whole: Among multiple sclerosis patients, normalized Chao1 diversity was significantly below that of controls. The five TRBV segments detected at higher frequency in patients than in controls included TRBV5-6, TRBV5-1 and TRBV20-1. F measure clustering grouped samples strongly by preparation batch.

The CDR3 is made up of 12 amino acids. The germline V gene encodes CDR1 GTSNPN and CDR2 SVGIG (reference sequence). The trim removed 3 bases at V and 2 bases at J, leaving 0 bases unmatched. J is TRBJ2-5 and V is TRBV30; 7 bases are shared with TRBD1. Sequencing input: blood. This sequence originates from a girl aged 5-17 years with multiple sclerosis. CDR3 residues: CAWSRGQETQYF. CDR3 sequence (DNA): TGTGCCTGGAGCAGGGGGCAAGAGACCCAGTACTTC. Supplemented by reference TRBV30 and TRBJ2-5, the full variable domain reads SQTIHQWPATLVQPVGSPLSLECTVEGTSNPNLYWYRQAAGRGLQLLFYSVGIGQISSEVPQNLSASRPQDRQFILSSKKLLLSDSGFYLCAWSRGQETQYFGPGTRLLVL.